This T cell receptor beta chain originates from a study of T-cell reconstitution after alpha-beta-depleted transplantation in children. Study findings and constraints: The study traced high day-60 TCRbeta diversity in some patients to surviving recipient T cells and thymic progenitors. Expanded graft clones, several hundred of them, were reportedly the source of alpha-beta T cells about two months after transplant. A year post-transplant, T-cell counts and diversity derived mostly from newly produced T cells.

Preparation of the TCRbeta library was carried out with unique molecular identifiers. TCRdb recomputed calls from the PCR reads with MiXCR, one row per CDR3 protein. The sample yields tens of thousands of distinct CDR3 sequences, around an eighth seen once. Trimming at V came to 6 bases and at J to 4 bases, leaving 9 bases not matched to a gene. Germline V lookup: CDR1 SQVTM, CDR2 ANQGSEA. CDR3 length: 15 residues. Points on this clonotype: What it binds is unknown.

Here the sequenced sample was PBMCs, mostly from graft donor cells, taken 180 days after TCRalphabeta/CD19-depleted stem cell transplant. The chain combines TRBV29-1 with TRBJ1-1; 12 bases fit TRBD1. The TCR comes from a male patient under 10 years old who had a stem cell transplant for acute lymphoblastic leukemia, so the T cells may come from the graft donor. The chain's CDR3 is CSVATGTGGGTEAFF. In nucleotides, the CDR3 is TGCAGCGTAGCGACCGGGACAGGGGGCGGCACTGAAGCTTTCTTT.